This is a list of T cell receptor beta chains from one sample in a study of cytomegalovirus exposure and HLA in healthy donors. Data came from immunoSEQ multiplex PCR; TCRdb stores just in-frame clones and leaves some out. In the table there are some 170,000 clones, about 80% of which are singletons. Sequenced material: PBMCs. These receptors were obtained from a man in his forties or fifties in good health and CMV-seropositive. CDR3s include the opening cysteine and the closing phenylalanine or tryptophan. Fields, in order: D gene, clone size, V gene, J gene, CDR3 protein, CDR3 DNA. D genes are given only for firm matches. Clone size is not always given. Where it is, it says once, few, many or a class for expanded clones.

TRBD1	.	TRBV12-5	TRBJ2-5	CASGLVLIGTEQETQYF	TGTGCTAGTGGTTTGGTTTTGATAGGGACAGAACAAGAGACCCAGTACTTC
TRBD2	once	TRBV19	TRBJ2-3	CASGRLAVSDDTQYF	TGTGCCAGTGGACGACTAGCGGTATCCGATGATACGCAGTATTTT
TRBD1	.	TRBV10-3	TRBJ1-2	CAISESGTGGNYYGYTF	TGTGCCATCAGTGAGTCGGGGACAGGGGGCAACTACTATGGCTACACCTTT
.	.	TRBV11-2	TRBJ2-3	CASTLAGTDTQYF	TGTGCCAGCACCCTGGCAGGCACAGATACGCAGTATTTT
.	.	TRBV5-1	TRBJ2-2	CASSLGPDSWAGELFF	TGCGCCAGCAGCTTGGGTCCGGACTCTTGGGCCGGGGAGCTGTTTTTT
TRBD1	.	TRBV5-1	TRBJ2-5	CASSLIGTGEETQYF	TGCGCCAGCAGCCTTATAGGGACAGGGGAAGAGACCCAGTACTTC
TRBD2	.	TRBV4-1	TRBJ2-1	CASSHGLAGGYYNEQFF	TGCGCCAGCAGCCACGGACTAGCGGGAGGTTACTACAATGAGCAGTTCTTC
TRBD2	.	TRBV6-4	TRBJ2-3	CASSDVGLGTDTQYF	TGTGCCAGCAGTGACGTGGGACTAGGCACAGATACGCAGTATTTT
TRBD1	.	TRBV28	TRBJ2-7	CATNPDRGYEQYF	TGTGCCACGAATCCCGACAGGGGCTACGAGCAGTACTTC
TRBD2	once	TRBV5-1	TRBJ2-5	CASSFSASGETQYF	TGCGCCAGCAGCTTTTCTGCTAGCGGGGAGACCCAGTACTTC
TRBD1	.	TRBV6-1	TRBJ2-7	CASSGTASYEQYF	TGTGCCAGCTCCGGGACAGCATCCTACGAGCAGTACTTC
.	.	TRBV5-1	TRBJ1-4	CASSLDTLELFF	TGCGCCAGCAGCTTGGATACGTTAGAACTGTTTTTT
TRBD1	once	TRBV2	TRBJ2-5	CAIGQGGLQETQYF	TGTGCCATCGGACAGGGCGGACTTCAAGAGACCCAGTACTTC
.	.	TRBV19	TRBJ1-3	CASSIGVTIYF	TGTGCCAGTAGTATCGGGGTCACCATATATTTT
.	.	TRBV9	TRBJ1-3	CASSVSSQGGTIYF	TGTGCCAGCAGCGTCAGCAGTCAGGGAGGCACCATATATTTT
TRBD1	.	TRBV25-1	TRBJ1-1	CASSESVQGFTEAFF	TGTGCCAGCAGTGAATCTGTACAGGGGTTCACTGAAGCTTTCTTT
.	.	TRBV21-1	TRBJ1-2	CASSKETGEPYGYTF	TGTGCCAGCAGCAAAGAGACAGGGGAGCCCTATGGCTACACCTTC
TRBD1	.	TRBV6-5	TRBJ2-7	CASRQGSYEQYF	TGTGCCAGCAGACAGGGGTCCTACGAGCAGTACTTC
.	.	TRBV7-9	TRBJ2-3	CASSLAPSTDTQYF	TGTGCCAGCAGTCTAGCGCCCAGCACAGATACGCAGTATTTT
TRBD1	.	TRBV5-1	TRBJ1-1	CASSSGQGAVTEAFF	TGCGCCAGCAGCTCGGGACAGGGGGCAGTCACTGAAGCTTTCTTT
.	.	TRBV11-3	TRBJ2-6	CASSLAGTGANGLTF	TGTGCCAGCAGCTTAGCTGGGACTGGGGCCAACGGCCTGACTTTC
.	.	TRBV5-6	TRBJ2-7	CASSLAGGAHYEQYF	TGTGCCAGCAGCTTGGCCGGCGGGGCGCACTACGAGCAGTACTTC
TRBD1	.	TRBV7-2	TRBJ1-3	CASSRQGSGNTIYF	TGTGCCAGCAGCCGACAGGGCTCAGGAAACACCATATATTTT
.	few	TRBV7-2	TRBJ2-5	CASSAGETQYF	TGTGCCAGCAGCGCCGGGGAGACCCAGTACTTC
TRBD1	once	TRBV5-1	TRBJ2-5	CASSPGQGRGDF	TGCGCCAGCAGCCCGGGACAGGGTCGGGGTGACTTC
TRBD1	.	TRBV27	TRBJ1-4	CASSLGTGGREKLFF	TGTGCCAGCAGTTTAGGGACAGGGGGGAGAGAAAAACTGTTTTTT
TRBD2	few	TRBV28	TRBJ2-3	CASSPPRGGLGDTQYF	TGTGCCAGCAGTCCCCCACGGGGAGGGCTTGGAGATACGCAGTATTTT
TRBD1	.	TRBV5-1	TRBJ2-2	CASSITGTVTGELFF	TGCGCCAGCAGCATTACCGGGACAGTCACCGGGGAGCTGTTTTTT
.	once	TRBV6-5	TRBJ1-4	CASSPRGINEKLFF	TGTGCCAGCAGTCCCCGGGGGATCAATGAAAAACTGTTTTTT
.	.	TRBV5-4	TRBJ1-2	CASSEQGRVITAGGYTF	TGTGCCAGCAGCGAACAGGGCAGGGTTATCACCGCCGGTGGCTACACCTTC
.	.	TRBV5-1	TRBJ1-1	CASSWDKSEAFF	TGCGCCAGCAGCTGGGACAAATCTGAAGCTTTCTTT
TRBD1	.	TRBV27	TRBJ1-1	CASSPSTGIRTEAFF	TGTGCCAGCAGCCCGTCGACAGGGATAAGGACTGAAGCTTTCTTT
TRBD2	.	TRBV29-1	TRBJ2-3	CSVGLAGVSDTQYF	TGCAGCGTAGGACTAGCGGGAGTATCAGATACGCAGTATTTT
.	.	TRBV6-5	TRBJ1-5	CASSLQPSNQPQHF	TGTGCCAGCAGTTTACAGCCTAGCAATCAGCCCCAGCATTTT
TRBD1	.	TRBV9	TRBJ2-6	CASSVATRRQGAPGANGLTF	TGTGCCAGCAGCGTAGCTACAAGGAGACAGGGGGCTCCAGGGGCCAACGGCCTGACTTTC
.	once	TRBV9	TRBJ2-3	CASSVRADTQYF	TGTGCCAGCAGCGTAAGAGCCGATACGCAGTATTTT
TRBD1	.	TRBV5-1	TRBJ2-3	CASSQGQRTDTQYF	TGCGCCAGCAGCCAGGGACAGCGCACAGATACGCAGTATTTT
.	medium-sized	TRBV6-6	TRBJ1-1	CASSRTVNTEAFF	TGTGCCAGCAGCAGGACAGTGAACACTGAAGCTTTCTTT
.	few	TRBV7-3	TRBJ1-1	CASSLGQNTEAFF	TGTGCCAGCAGCTTGGGACAAAACACTGAAGCTTTCTTT
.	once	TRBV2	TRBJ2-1	CASSGDYNEQFF	TGTGCCAGCAGCGGGGACTACAATGAGCAGTTCTTC
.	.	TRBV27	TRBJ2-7	CASSSTDISYEQYF	TGTGCCAGCTCAAGCACAGATATCTCCTACGAGCAGTACTTC
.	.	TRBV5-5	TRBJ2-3	CASSLIGQHTDTQYF	TGTGCCAGCAGCTTGATAGGACAGCACACAGATACGCAGTATTTT
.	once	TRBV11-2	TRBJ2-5	CASSQVLNQETQYF	TGTGCCAGCAGTCAAGTTCTAAACCAAGAGACCCAGTACTTC
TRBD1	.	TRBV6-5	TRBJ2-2	CASRGQTNTGELFF	TGTGCCAGCAGGGGACAGACGAACACCGGGGAGCTGTTTTTT
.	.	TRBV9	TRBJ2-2	CASSRDIGELFF	TGTGCCAGCAGCCGGGATATTGGGGAGCTGTTTTTT
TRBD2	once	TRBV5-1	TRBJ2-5	CASSDSSGPGTQYF	TGCGCCAGCAGCGACTCTAGCGGCCCGGGGACCCAGTACTTC
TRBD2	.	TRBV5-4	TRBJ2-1	CASNTDGRGEQFF	TGTGCCAGCAACACCGACGGGAGGGGTGAGCAGTTCTTC
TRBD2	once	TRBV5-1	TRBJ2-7	CASSPLLAGVSHEQYF	TGCGCCAGCAGCCCCTTACTAGCGGGAGTTTCCCACGAGCAGTACTTC